The source of this T cell receptor (beta chain) is a study of spatial heterogeneity in lung cancer. Study-level points and caveats: Tallies of expanded TCRs, which were sorted into ubiquitous and regional groups, correlated with counts of ubiquitous and regional nonsynonymous mutations, respectively. How many expanded intratumoral alpha and beta TCRs were present tracked the tumor mutation count, which was a count of nonsynonymous mutations.

TCRdb reanalysed the 5' RACE reads using MiXCR and keeps one entry per CDR3 protein. The table shows 9,500 or so distinct CDR3 sequences, with around 12% occurring only once. Time point described: sample taken at primary tumor resection. Tumor, nontumor lung or frozen PBMC supplied whole RNA, sequenced without sorting. There are many counts of this clonotype. As yet, its antigen is unknown. This CDR3 has 15 residues. Germline-derived CDR1 and CDR2 are SEHNR and FQNEAQ (reference sequence). Trimming took 4 bases from V and 9 from J, leaving 21 bases between them. The source was lung tumor tissue, collected at surgery. This receptor was identified in a male donor with early-stage non-small cell lung cancer. The genes are TRBV7-9 and TRBJ1-2; weak D call: TRBD1 (6 bases). The CDR3 reads CASSSFTGPTRSYTF. CDR3 coding DNA: TGTGCCAGCAGCTCGTTCACAGGGCCGACGCGTAGCTACACCTTC.